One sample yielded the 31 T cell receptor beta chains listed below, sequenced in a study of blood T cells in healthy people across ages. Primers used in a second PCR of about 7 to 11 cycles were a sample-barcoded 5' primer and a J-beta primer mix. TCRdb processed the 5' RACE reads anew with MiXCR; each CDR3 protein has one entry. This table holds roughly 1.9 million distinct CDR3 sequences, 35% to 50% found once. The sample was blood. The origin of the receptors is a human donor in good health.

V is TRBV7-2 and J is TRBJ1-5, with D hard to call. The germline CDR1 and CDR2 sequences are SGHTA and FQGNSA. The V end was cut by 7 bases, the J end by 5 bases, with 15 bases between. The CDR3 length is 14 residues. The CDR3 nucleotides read TGTGCCAGCAACGATGGCGGGGTGTATCAGCCCCAGCATTTT. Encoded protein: CASNDGGVYQPQHF.

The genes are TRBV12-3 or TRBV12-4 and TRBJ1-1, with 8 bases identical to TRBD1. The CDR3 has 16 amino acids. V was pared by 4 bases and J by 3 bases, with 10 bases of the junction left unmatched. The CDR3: CASSWDRSSAYTEAFF. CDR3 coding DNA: TGTGCCAGCAGTTGGGACAGGTCTTCCGCTTACACTGAAGCTTTCTTT.

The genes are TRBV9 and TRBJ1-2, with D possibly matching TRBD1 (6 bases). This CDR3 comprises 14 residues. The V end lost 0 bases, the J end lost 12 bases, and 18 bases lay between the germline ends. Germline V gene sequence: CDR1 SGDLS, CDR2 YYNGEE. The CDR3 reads CASSVAEWGHRHTF. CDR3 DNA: TGTGCCAGCAGCGTAGCTGAGTGGGGGCATCGCCACACCTTC. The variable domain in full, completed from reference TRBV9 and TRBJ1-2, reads DSGVTQTPKHLITATGQRVTLRCSPRSGDLSVYWYQQSLDQGLQFLIQYYNGEERAKGNILERFSAQQFPDLHSELNLSSLELGDSALYFCASSVAEWGHRHTFGSGTRLTVV.

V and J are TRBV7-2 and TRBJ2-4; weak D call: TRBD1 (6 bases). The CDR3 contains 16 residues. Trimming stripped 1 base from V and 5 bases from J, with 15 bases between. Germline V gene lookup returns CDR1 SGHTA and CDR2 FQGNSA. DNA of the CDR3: TGTGCCAGCAGCTTAGTAGGCAGGGGTAGCCAAAACATTCAGTACTTC. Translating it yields CASSLVGRGSQNIQYF.

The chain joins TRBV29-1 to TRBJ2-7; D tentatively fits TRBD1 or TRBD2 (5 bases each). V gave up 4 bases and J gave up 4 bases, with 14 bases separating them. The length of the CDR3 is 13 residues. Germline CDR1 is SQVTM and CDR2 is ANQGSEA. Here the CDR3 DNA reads TGCAGCGTTGGGGGGTCGGTTACATACGAGCAGTACTTC. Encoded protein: CSVGGSVTYEQYF.

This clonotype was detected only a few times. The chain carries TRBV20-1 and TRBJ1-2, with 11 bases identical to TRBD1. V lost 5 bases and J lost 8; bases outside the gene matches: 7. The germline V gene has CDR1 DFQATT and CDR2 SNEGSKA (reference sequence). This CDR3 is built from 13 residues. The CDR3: CSALGQGARGYTF. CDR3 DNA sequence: TGCAGTGCTCTAGGACAGGGGGCGAGGGGCTACACCTTC.

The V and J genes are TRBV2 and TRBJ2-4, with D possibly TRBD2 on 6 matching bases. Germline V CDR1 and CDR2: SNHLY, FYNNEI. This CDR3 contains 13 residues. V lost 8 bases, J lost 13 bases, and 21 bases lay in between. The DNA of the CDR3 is TGTGCCAGCGGCGGACTACCTTACAATGAGCAGTACTTC. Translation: CASGGLPYNEQYF.

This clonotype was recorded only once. CDR3: CATSDGGAQPQHF. CDR3 coding DNA: TGTGCCACCAGTGATGGCGGTGCTCAGCCCCAGCATTTT. The gene calls are TRBV24-1 and TRBJ1-5; no clear D. CDR1 is KGHDR, CDR2 SFDVKD, per germline. The CDR3 is 13 amino acids. The V gene lost 3 bases and the J gene lost 6 bases, with 8 bases spanning the gap.

The CDR3: CASSSLSGGPPDTQYF. The DNA for the CDR3 is TGTGCCAGCAGCTCCCTTAGCGGGGGCCCCCCAGATACGCAGTATTTT. The V call is TRBV7-3, the J call TRBJ2-3, with TRBD2 matching 9 bases. Germline CDR1 reads SGHTA; CDR2 reads FQGTGA. Trimming cost V 4 bases and J 4 bases; bases outside gene matches: 9. The length of the CDR3 is 16 residues.

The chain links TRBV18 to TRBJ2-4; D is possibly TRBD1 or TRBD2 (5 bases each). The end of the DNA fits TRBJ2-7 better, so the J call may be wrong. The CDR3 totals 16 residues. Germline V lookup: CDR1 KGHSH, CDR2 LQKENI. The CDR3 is CASSRSGTLKQYEQYF. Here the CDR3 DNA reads TGTGCCAGCTCGAGGTCCGGGACCCTAAAGCAATACGAGCAGTACTTC.

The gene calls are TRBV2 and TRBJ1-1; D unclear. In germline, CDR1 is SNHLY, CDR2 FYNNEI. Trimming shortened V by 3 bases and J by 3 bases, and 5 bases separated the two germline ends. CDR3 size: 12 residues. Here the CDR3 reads CASSDVYTEAFF. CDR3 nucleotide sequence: TGTGCCAGCAGTGATGTGTACACTGAAGCTTTCTTT.

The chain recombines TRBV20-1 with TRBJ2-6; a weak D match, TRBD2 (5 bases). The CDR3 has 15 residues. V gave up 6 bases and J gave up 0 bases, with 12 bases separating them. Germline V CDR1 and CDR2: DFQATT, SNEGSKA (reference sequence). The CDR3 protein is CSASPGSSGANVLTF. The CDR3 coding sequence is TGCAGTGCAAGTCCGGGGAGCTCTGGGGCCAACGTCCTGACTTTC.

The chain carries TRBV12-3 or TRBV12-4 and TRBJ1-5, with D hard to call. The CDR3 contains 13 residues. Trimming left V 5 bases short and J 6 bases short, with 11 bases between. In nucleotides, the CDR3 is TGTGCCAGCAGTACAAAGGCCAGTCAGCCCCAGCATTTT. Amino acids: CASSTKASQPQHF.

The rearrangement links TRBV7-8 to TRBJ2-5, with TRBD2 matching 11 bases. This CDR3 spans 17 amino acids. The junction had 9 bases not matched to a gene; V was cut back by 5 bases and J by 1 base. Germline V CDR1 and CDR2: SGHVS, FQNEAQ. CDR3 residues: CASSPPLAGGFQETQYF. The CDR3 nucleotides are TGTGCCAGCAGCCCCCCCCTAGCGGGGGGCTTCCAAGAGACCCAGTACTTC.

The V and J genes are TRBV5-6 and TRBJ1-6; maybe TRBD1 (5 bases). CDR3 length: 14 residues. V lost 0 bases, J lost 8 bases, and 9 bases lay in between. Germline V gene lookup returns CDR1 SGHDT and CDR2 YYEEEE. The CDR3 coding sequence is TGTGCCAGCAGCTTGGGCAGGGTGGATTCACCCCTCCACTTT. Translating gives CASSLGRVDSPLHF. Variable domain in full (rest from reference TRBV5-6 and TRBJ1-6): DAGVTQSPTHLIKTRGQQVTLRCSPKSGHDTVSWYQQALGQGPQFIFQYYEEEERQRGNFPDRFSGHQFPNYSSELNVNALLLGDSALYLCASSLGRVDSPLHFGNGTRLTVT.

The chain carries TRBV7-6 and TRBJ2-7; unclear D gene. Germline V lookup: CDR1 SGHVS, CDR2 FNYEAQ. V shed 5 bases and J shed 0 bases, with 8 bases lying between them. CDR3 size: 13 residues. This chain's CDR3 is CASSQIGSYEQYF. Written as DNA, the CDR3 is TGTGCCAGCAGCCAAATAGGCTCCTACGAGCAGTACTTC.

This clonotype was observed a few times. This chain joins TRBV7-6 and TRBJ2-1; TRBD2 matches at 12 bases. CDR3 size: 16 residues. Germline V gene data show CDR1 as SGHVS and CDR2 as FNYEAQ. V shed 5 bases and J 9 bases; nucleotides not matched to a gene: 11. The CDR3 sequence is CASSISSGGAGGEQFF. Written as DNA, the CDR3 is TGTGCCAGCAGCATCTCTAGCGGGGGGGCCGGGGGTGAGCAGTTCTTC.

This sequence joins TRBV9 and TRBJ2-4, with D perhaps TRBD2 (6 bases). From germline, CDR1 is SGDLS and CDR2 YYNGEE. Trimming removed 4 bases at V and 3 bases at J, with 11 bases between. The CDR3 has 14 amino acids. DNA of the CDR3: TGTGCCAGCAGCTTAAACGGGGGCAAAAACATTCAGTACTTC. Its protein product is CASSLNGGKNIQYF.

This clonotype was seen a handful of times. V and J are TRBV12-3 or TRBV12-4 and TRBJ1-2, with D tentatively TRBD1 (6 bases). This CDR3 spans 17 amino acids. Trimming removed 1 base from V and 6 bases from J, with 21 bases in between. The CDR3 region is CASSLEGGHSRNNGYTF. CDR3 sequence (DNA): TGTGCCAGCAGTTTAGAAGGGGGGCACTCCCGAAATAATGGCTACACCTTC.

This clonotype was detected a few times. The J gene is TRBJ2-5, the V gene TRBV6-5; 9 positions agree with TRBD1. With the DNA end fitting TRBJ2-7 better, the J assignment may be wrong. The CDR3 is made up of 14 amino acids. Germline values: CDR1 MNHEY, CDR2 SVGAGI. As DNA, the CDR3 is TGTGCCAGCAGTCCTTGGACAGGGGATCGCGAGCAGTACTTC. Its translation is CASSPWTGDREQYF.

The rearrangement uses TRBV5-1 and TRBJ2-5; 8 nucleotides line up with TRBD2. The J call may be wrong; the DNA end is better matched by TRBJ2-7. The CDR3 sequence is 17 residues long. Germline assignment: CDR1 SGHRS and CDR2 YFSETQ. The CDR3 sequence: CASSPYGGLDGRHEQYF. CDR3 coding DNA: TGCGCCAGCAGCCCCTATGGGGGACTAGACGGACGACACGAGCAGTACTTC.

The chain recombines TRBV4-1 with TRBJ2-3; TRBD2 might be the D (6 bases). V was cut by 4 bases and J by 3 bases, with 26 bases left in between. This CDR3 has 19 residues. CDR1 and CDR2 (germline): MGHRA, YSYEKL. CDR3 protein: CASSPTVEGLISNTDTQYF. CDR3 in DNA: TGCGCCAGCAGCCCTACCGTGGAGGGACTGATCTCTAATACAGATACGCAGTATTTT.

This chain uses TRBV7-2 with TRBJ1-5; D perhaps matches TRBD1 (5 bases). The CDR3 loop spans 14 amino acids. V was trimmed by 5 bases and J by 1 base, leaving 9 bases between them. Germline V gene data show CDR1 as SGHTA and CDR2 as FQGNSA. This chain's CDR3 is CASSPHRSNQPQHF. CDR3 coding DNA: TGTGCCAGCAGCCCCCACAGGAGCAATCAGCCCCAGCATTTT. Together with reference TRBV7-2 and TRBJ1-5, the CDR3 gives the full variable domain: GAGVSQSPSNKVTEKGKDVELRCDPISGHTALYWYRQSLGQGLEFLIYFQGNSAPDKSGLPSDRFSAERTGGSVSTLTIQRTQQEDSAVYLCASSPHRSNQPQHFGDGTRLSIL.

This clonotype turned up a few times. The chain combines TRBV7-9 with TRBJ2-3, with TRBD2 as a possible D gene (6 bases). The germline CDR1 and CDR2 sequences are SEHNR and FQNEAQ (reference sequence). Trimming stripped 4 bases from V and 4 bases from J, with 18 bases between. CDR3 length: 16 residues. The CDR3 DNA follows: TGTGCCAGCAGCTCAAGGCGGGGAAAGAGGGCAGATACGCAGTATTTT. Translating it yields CASSSRRGKRADTQYF.

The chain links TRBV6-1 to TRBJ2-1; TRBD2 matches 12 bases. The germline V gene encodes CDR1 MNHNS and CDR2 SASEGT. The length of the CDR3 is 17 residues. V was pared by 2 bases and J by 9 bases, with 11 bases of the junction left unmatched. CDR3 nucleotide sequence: TGTGCCAGCAGTGAATTGAGAGGGACTAGCGGGTTCATTGAGCAGTTCTTC. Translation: CASSELRGTSGFIEQFF.

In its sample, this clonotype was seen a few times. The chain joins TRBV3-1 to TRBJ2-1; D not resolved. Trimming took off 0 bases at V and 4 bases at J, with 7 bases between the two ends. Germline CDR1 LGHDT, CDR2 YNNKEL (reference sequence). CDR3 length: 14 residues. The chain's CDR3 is CASSQDPQYNEQFF. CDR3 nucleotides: TGTGCCAGCAGCCAAGACCCGCAATACAATGAGCAGTTCTTC.

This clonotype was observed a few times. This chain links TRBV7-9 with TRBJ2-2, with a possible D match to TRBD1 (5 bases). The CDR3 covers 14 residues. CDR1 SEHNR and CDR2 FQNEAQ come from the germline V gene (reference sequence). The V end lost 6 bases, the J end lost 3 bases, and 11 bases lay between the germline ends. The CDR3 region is CASRPGHHTGELFF. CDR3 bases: TGTGCCAGCAGACCAGGACACCACACCGGGGAGCTGTTTTTT.

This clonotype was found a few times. CDR3 in DNA: TGCGCCAGCAGCCAAGAGAGGGGACCTAGCAATCAGCCCCAGCATTTT. Protein product: CASSQERGPSNQPQHF. This sequence joins TRBV4-3 and TRBJ1-5, with D possibly TRBD1 on 5 matching bases. Trimming removed 0 bases from V and 0 bases from J, with 9 bases in between. The CDR3 spans 16 residues. Germline V CDR1 and CDR2: LGHNA, YSLEER.

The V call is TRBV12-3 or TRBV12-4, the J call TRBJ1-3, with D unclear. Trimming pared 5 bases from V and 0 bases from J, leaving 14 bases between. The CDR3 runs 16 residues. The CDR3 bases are TGTGCCAGCAGTCCCCTGAGGCAAAGCTCTGGAAACACCATATATTTT. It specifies CASSPLRQSSGNTIYF.

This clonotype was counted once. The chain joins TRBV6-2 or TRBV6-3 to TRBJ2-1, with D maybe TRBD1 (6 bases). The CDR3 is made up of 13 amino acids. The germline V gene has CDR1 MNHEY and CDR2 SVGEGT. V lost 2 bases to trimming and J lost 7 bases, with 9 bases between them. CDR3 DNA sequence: TGTGCCAGCAGTTACGAGGGGGTTAATGAGCAGTTCTTC. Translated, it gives CASSYEGVNEQFF.

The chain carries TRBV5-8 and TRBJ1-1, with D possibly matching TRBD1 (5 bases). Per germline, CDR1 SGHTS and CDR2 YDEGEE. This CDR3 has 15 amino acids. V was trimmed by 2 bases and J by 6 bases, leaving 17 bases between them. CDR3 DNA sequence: TGTGCCAGCAGCTTTCTCAGGTTCAGGGACCCTGAAGCTTTCTTT. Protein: CASSFLRFRDPEAFF.